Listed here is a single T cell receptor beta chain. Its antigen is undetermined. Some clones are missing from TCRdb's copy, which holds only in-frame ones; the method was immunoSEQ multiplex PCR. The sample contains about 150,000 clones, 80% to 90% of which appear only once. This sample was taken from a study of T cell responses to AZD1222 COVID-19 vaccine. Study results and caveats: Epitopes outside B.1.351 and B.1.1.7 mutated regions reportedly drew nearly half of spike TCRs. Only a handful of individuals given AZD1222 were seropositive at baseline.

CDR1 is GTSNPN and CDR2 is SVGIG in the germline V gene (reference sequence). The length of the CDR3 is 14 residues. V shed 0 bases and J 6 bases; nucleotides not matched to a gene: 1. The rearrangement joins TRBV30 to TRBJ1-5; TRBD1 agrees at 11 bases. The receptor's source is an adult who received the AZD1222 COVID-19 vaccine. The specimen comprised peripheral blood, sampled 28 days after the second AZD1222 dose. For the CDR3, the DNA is TGTGCCTGGAGTGTAGGGACAGGGGGTCAGCCCCAGCATTTT. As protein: CAWSVGTGGQPQHF.